Below, 19 T cell receptor beta chains from the same sample are listed, as sequenced in a study of T-cell memory formation after mild COVID-19. TCRdb passed the 5' RACE reads through MiXCR, listing each CDR3 protein once. Here the sample spans some 210,000 distinct CDR3 sequences, around 26% being singletons. The sequencing input was PBMCs or a T cell subset sorted from them (not recorded which). Receptors were obtained from an adult woman who had mild COVID-19 (a few samples of this study predate the infection). Cell type and time point are not known.

The J gene is TRBJ2-3, the V gene TRBV29-1; unclear D gene. Trimming removed 5 bases at V and 1 base at J, with 13 bases between. The CDR3 is 14 amino acids. Germline V gene data show CDR1 as SQVTM and CDR2 as ANQGSEA. The CDR3: CSVRSTAGTDTQYF. CDR3 coding DNA: TGCAGCGTTAGGAGTACAGCCGGCACAGATACGCAGTATTTT.

This chain uses TRBV29-1 with TRBJ2-7; 8 bases line up with TRBD2. Per germline, CDR1 SQVTM and CDR2 ANQGSEA. V dropped 4 bases and J dropped 4; count of bases not matched to a gene: 9. CDR3 length equals 14 residues. The CDR3 coding sequence is TGCAGCGTTGCTGCGGCGGGAGGAGCATACGAGCAGTACTTC. Amino acid sequence: CSVAAAGGAYEQYF.

This clonotype was observed at least ten times. The chain combines TRBV5-1 with TRBJ2-5; 7 bases match TRBD2. With 4 bases clipped from V and 4 bases from J, the junction kept 13 bases outside the gene matches. Germline CDR1 and CDR2: SGHRS and YFSETQ. The CDR3 extends over 16 amino acids. CDR3 sequence reads: CASSPGQASSGETQYF. The CDR3 DNA follows: TGCGCCAGCAGCCCCGGGCAAGCTTCTAGCGGAGAGACCCAGTACTTC.

This chain uses TRBV20-1 with TRBJ1-5; D is ambiguous. Trimming left V 5 bases short and J 0 bases short, with 8 bases between. The germline V gene encodes CDR1 DFQATT and CDR2 SNEGSKA (reference sequence). This CDR3 is built from 13 residues. The CDR3 DNA reads as TGCAGTGCTTATTCCAATAGCAATCAGCCCCAGCATTTT. This encodes CSAYSNSNQPQHF.

This clonotype was seen only a few times. This rearrangement joins TRBV6-6 to TRBJ1-1; TRBD1 might be the D (5 bases). The CDR3 has 15 amino acids. V was pared by 0 bases and J by 6 bases, with 14 bases between. Germline CDR1 is MNHNY and CDR2 is SVGAGI (reference sequence). The CDR3 DNA reads TGTGCCAGCAGTTACTCTCCAGGGCTAGGGTCTGAAGCTTTCTTT. This codes for CASSYSPGLGSEAFF.

V and J are TRBV12-3 or TRBV12-4 and TRBJ1-2; a weak D match, TRBD1 (6 bases). CDR3 length: 15 amino acids. V shed 0 bases and J shed 7 bases, with 15 bases lying between them. CDR3 residues: CASSLATLGAGGYTF. In DNA, the CDR3 is TGTGCCAGCAGTTTAGCTACCTTGGGGGCTGGTGGCTACACCTTC.

In its sample, this clonotype was seen a few times. V is TRBV5-1 and J is TRBJ2-1; TRBD1 agrees at 7 bases. The CDR3 has 14 residues. V was clipped by 2 bases and J by 3 bases; unmatched bases: 2. Germline V gives CDR1 SGHRS, CDR2 YFSETQ. CDR3 in amino acids: CASSFDRVYNEQFF. CDR3 DNA: TGCGCCAGCAGCTTCGACAGGGTCTACAATGAGCAGTTCTTC.

The genes are TRBV7-2 and TRBJ2-7; 7 nucleotides line up with TRBD1. Germline trimming cut 4 bases from V and 1 base from J; bases unmatched to any gene: 10. The CDR3 extends over 16 amino acids. The germline gives CDR1 SGHTA, CDR2 FQGNSA. The CDR3: CASSSGGRDSSYEQYF. The CDR3 bases are TGTGCCAGCAGCTCTGGAGGTAGGGACAGTTCCTACGAGCAGTACTTC.

The V gene is TRBV7-6, the J gene TRBJ2-3; D is unclear. With 4 bases removed from V and 1 base from J, the gap between germline ends came to 12 bases. This CDR3 contains 15 residues. Germline V lookup: CDR1 SGHVS, CDR2 FNYEAQ. Written as DNA, the CDR3 is TGTGCCAGCAGCTACCCCCCAGATGGCACAGATACGCAGTATTTT. Protein product: CASSYPPDGTDTQYF.

This rearrangement joins TRBV7-9 to TRBJ2-5, with a weak D call TRBD1 (5 bases). Germline loops: CDR1 SEHNR, CDR2 FQNEAQ (reference sequence). V was pared by 5 bases and J by 5 bases, with 24 bases between. This CDR3 has 17 residues. CDR3 loop: CASSEGLGQARRETQYF. CDR3 DNA: TGTGCCAGCAGCGAAGGGTTGGGGCAGGCCCGAAGGGAGACCCAGTACTTC.

The chain uses TRBV12-3 or TRBV12-4 and TRBJ2-3; possibly TRBD1 or TRBD2 for D (5 bases each). There are 11 residues in the CDR3. V was clipped by 5 bases and J by 11 bases, with 11 bases between them. The CDR3 spells CASSITGGQYF. The CDR3 DNA follows: TGTGCCAGCAGTATAACTGGGGGGCAGTATTTT.

This clonotype was detected a few times. The chain carries TRBV6-5 and TRBJ1-1; no reliable D call. CDR1 and CDR2 (germline): MNHEY, SVGAGI. Deletions cut 4 bases from V and 3 bases from J, with 12 bases between. The CDR3 totals 14 residues. The CDR3 here is CASSSYLSDTEAFF. The CDR3 nucleotides read TGTGCCAGCAGTTCCTACCTGTCCGACACTGAAGCTTTCTTT.

The chain has TRBV30 and TRBJ1-5; D ambiguous. Trimming cost V 1 base and J 11 bases, with 12 bases left between them. Germline loops: CDR1 GTSNPN, CDR2 SVGIG (reference sequence). This CDR3 is 12 amino acids long. CDR3 region: CAWSGEGQTQHF. DNA for the CDR3: TGTGCCTGGAGTGGGGAGGGCCAGACCCAGCATTTT.

This clonotype was recorded a few times. The rearrangement links TRBV18 to TRBJ1-5; 11 bases match TRBD1. CDR3 length equals 17 residues. Germline CDR1 is KGHSH and CDR2 is LQKENI. Trimming at V came to 6 bases and at J to 1 base, leaving 8 bases not matched to a gene. CDR3 in DNA: TGTGCCAGCTCTCGGACAGGGGGCGGGGAGAGCAATCAGCCCCAGCATTTT. Its translation is CASSRTGGGESNQPQHF.

This chain uses TRBV6-1 with TRBJ2-7, with a possible D match to TRBD1 (6 bases). From germline, CDR1 is MNHNS and CDR2 SASEGT. The CDR3 consists of 13 residues. The V end was cut by 8 bases, the J end by 0 bases, with 11 bases between. The CDR3 loop reads CASLGTLSYEQYF. The CDR3, as DNA: TGTGCCAGCCTTGGGACACTCTCCTACGAGCAGTACTTC.

The chain uses TRBV2 and TRBJ2-6; possible D gene TRBD1, 6 bases. The CDR3 sequence is 18 residues long. Germline loops: CDR1 SNHLY, CDR2 FYNNEI. V shed 4 bases and J shed 0 bases, with 16 bases lying between them. CDR3 nucleotide sequence: TGTGCCAGCAGTGCAATGTGGACAGAAGTCTCTGGGGCCAACGTCCTGACTTTC. This translates into CASSAMWTEVSGANVLTF.

The gene calls are TRBV15 and TRBJ2-3; no clear D. The CDR3 consists of 12 residues. V lost 3 bases to trimming and J lost 0 bases, with 1 base between them. The germline V gene has CDR1 LNHNV and CDR2 YYDKDF (reference sequence). The CDR3 DNA reads as TGTGCCACCAGCAGCAGCACAGATACGCAGTATTTT. Translated, it gives CATSSSTDTQYF.

The chain couples TRBV2 to TRBJ2-7; D is unclear. CDR1 and CDR2 from the germline V gene are SNHLY and FYNNEI. With 5 bases removed from V and 3 bases from J, the gap between germline ends came to 11 bases. This CDR3 region has 13 residues. The CDR3 spells CASSRLDYYEQYF. DNA of the CDR3: TGTGCCAGCAGTCGGCTGGATTACTACGAGCAGTACTTC. The whole variable domain, filled in from reference TRBV2 and TRBJ2-7, reads EPEVTQTPSHQVTQMGQEVILRCVPISNHLYFYWYRQILGQKVEFLVSFYNNEISEKSEIFDDQFSVERPDGSNFTLKIRSTKLEDSAMYFCASSRLDYYEQYFGPGTRLTVT.

The chain uses TRBV4-1 and TRBJ2-2, with D uncertain. Deletions cut 6 bases from V and 0 bases from J, with 5 bases between. The CDR3 runs 13 residues. The germline V gene encodes CDR1 MGHRA and CDR2 YSYEKL. CDR3 loop: CASSTPNTGELFF. CDR3 DNA sequence: TGCGCCAGCAGTACCCCGAACACCGGGGAGCTGTTTTTT.